A selection of T cell receptor beta chains follows, all from one sample in a study of cytomegalovirus exposure and HLA in healthy donors. Generated by immunoSEQ multiplex PCR, the TCRdb table keeps only in-frame clones and is missing some. The sample holds approximately 200,000 clones, 85% to 95% seen once. Sample: PBMCs. The receptors derive from a woman between 18 and 29 years old in good health and CMV-seronegative. Both conserved end residues are part of each CDR3. The order of the fields is clone size, D gene, V gene, J gene, CDR3 DNA, CDR3 protein. The D gene is left open where the match is weak. The size entry is marked missing in some rows and otherwise reads once, few, many or a size class.

abundance: .; d_gene: TRBD2; v_gene: TRBV2; j_gene: TRBJ2-1; CDR3nt: TGTGCCAGCAAGAGTAGCGGGATGCCGGGGGATGAGCAGTTCTTC; CDR3aa: CASKSSGMPGDEQFF
abundance: .; d_gene: TRBD1; v_gene: TRBV28; j_gene: TRBJ2-7; CDR3nt: TGTGCCAGCAGTTTACGGACAGGCCGGTCCTACGAGCAGTACTTC; CDR3aa: CASSLRTGRSYEQYF
abundance: .; d_gene: TRBD2; v_gene: TRBV28; j_gene: TRBJ2-5; CDR3nt: TGTGCCAGCAGCCCTTCCTTACTAGCGGGAGACCTAGGAGAGACCCAGTACTTC; CDR3aa: CASSPSLLAGDLGETQYF
abundance: .; d_gene: TRBD2; v_gene: TRBV6-5; j_gene: TRBJ2-1; CDR3nt: TGTGCCAGCAGTAACGGACTAGCGGGATACAATGAGCAGTTCTTC; CDR3aa: CASSNGLAGYNEQFF
abundance: few; d_gene: .; v_gene: TRBV19; j_gene: TRBJ1-3; CDR3nt: TGTGCCAGCCTAGGCGGAGGAAACACCATATATTTT; CDR3aa: CASLGGGNTIYF
abundance: .; d_gene: TRBD1; v_gene: TRBV19; j_gene: TRBJ1-2; CDR3nt: TGTGCCAGTAGTACCCGGGACAGGGGGCTTGGTGGCTACACCTTC; CDR3aa: CASSTRDRGLGGYTF
abundance: .; d_gene: .; v_gene: TRBV25-1; j_gene: TRBJ2-2; CDR3nt: TGTGCCAGCAGTGAATGGGCCCGGGAGAACACCGGGGAGCTGTTTTTT; CDR3aa: CASSEWARENTGELFF
abundance: .; d_gene: .; v_gene: TRBV28; j_gene: TRBJ2-7; CDR3nt: TGTGCCAGCCTGGACAGCTACGAGCAGTACTTC; CDR3aa: CASLDSYEQYF
abundance: .; d_gene: TRBD2; v_gene: TRBV7-6; j_gene: TRBJ2-5; CDR3nt: TGTGCCAGCAGCCCTGGACTAGCCAGCGGGGAGACCCAGTACTTC; CDR3aa: CASSPGLASGETQYF
abundance: .; d_gene: .; v_gene: TRBV18; j_gene: TRBJ1-1; CDR3nt: TGTGCCAGCTCTACCATCGGGAGTGACACTGAAGCTTTCTTT; CDR3aa: CASSTIGSDTEAFF
abundance: .; d_gene: .; v_gene: TRBV5-1; j_gene: TRBJ2-1; CDR3nt: TGCGCCAGCAGGATTAGCAAGGCGGCCCACAATGAGCAGTTCTTC; CDR3aa: CASRISKAAHNEQFF
abundance: .; d_gene: .; v_gene: TRBV11-2; j_gene: TRBJ2-4; CDR3nt: TGTGCCAGCAGCCAAGGGAGCTATTTAGCCAAAAACATTCAGTACTTC; CDR3aa: CASSQGSYLAKNIQYF
abundance: .; d_gene: TRBD1; v_gene: TRBV30; j_gene: TRBJ1-1; CDR3nt: TGTGCCTGGGGGACAGGGAAAGCTTTCTTT; CDR3aa: CAWGTGKAFF
abundance: .; d_gene: .; v_gene: TRBV19; j_gene: TRBJ1-4; CDR3nt: TGTGCCAGTACCGGACAGTCAACTAATGAAAAACTGTTTTTT; CDR3aa: CASTGQSTNEKLFF